This TCR beta chain stems from a study of blood T cell repertoires in COVID-19. Across the whole study: The analysed material was cDNA or gDNA that came from T cells, B-cell-depleted T cells, or PBMCs.

V lost 5 bases and J 8 bases, leaving 15 bases between the germline ends. There are 13 residues in the CDR3. Per the authors' pipeline: Reference gene primers were amplified, and this amplification served to estimate nucleated cell counts. Some clones are missing from TCRdb's copy, which holds only in-frame ones; the method was immunoSEQ multiplex PCR. The V and J calls and clone size are taken from that table; D and trimming were inferred from the DNA. The sample shows 50,000 to 75,000 clones, almost 90% of them seen only once. This clone was detected only a few times. The V call is TRBV12-3 or TRBV12-4, the J call TRBJ1-2; tentative D call: TRBD1 (5 bases). The clonotype was recovered from a woman in her forties or fifties with active or convalescent COVID-19. The specimen was peripheral blood. The CDR3, as DNA: TGTGCCAGCAGTGAGGACACAAGCAGCGGCTACACCTTC. Encoded protein: CASSEDTSSGYTF.